Listed below are T cell receptor beta chains from one sample, sequenced in a study of blood T cell repertoires in COVID-19. The data were produced by immunoSEQ multiplex PCR, yet TCRdb's version contains in-frame clones alone and is incomplete. This table holds hundreds of thousands of clones, 70% to 90% found once. Sequencing used peripheral blood. The receptors come from a woman aged 50 to 60 with COVID-19, enrolled during active disease. CDR3s include the opening cysteine and the closing phenylalanine or tryptophan. A D gene is named only where the DNA matches it firmly. Size tells how often a clone was seen (once, few, many) or the class of an expanded clone, and some rows leave it out.

abundance: .; v_gene: TRBV12-3/TRBV12-4; d_gene: TRBD1; j_gene: TRBJ1-5; CDR3nt: TGTGCCAGCAGTCCGGGGACAGGGGGCCGCCAGCATTTT; CDR3aa: CASSPGTGGRQHF
abundance: .; v_gene: TRBV7-3; d_gene: TRBD2; j_gene: TRBJ2-7; CDR3nt: TGTGCCAGCAGCTTCGGACTAGCGGGGGACGAGCAGTACTTC; CDR3aa: CASSFGLAGDEQYF
abundance: .; v_gene: TRBV5-4; d_gene: TRBD2; j_gene: TRBJ2-5; CDR3nt: TGTGCCAGCAGCAGCGGGGGGGCAGGGGAGACCCAGTACTTC; CDR3aa: CASSSGGAGETQYF
abundance: .; v_gene: TRBV18; d_gene: .; j_gene: TRBJ1-1; CDR3nt: TGTGCCAGCTCACCATGGGCTCAGAACACTGAAGCTTTCTTT; CDR3aa: CASSPWAQNTEAFF
abundance: .; v_gene: TRBV9; d_gene: TRBD1; j_gene: TRBJ1-5; CDR3nt: TGTGCCAGCAGCGTAGGGACAGGAAGTAATCAGCCCCAGCATTTT; CDR3aa: CASSVGTGSNQPQHF
abundance: .; v_gene: TRBV19; d_gene: .; j_gene: TRBJ1-5; CDR3nt: TGTGCCAGTAGTCGGGGTGGGAGGGCCTTAAATCAGCCCCAGCATTTT; CDR3aa: CASSRGGRALNQPQHF
abundance: .; v_gene: TRBV6-5; d_gene: TRBD2; j_gene: TRBJ2-3; CDR3nt: TGTGCCAGCAGTTATCGCGGGGGATTCACAGATACGCAGTATTTT; CDR3aa: CASSYRGGFTDTQYF
abundance: .; v_gene: TRBV7-9; d_gene: .; j_gene: TRBJ1-1; CDR3nt: TGTGCCAGCAGCCCAACACTCGGGTCGGACACTGAAGCTTTCTTT; CDR3aa: CASSPTLGSDTEAFF
abundance: .; v_gene: TRBV2; d_gene: .; j_gene: TRBJ2-5; CDR3nt: TGTGCCAGCAGTAGTGAACCCTCGGTGACCCAGTACTTC; CDR3aa: CASSSEPSVTQYF
abundance: once; v_gene: TRBV29-1; d_gene: TRBD1; j_gene: TRBJ1-2; CDR3nt: TGCAGCGTTGATACGGGACAGGGGATCTTTGAGAACGGCTATGGCTACACCTTC; CDR3aa: CSVDTGQGIFENGYGYTF
abundance: .; v_gene: TRBV30; d_gene: .; j_gene: TRBJ1-2; CDR3nt: TGTGCCTGGAGTCCCTTTCGGGGGGGCTACACCTTC; CDR3aa: CAWSPFRGGYTF
abundance: .; v_gene: TRBV6-6; d_gene: .; j_gene: TRBJ1-4; CDR3nt: TGTGCCAGCAGTTACGAATGGGGGGGGCGAGAAAAACTGTTTTTT; CDR3aa: CASSYEWGGREKLFF
abundance: .; v_gene: TRBV4-2; d_gene: TRBD1; j_gene: TRBJ1-1; CDR3nt: TGTGCCAGCAGCCAAGAGGCAGGGGGCACTGAAGCTTTCTTT; CDR3aa: CASSQEAGGTEAFF
abundance: .; v_gene: TRBV11-2; d_gene: TRBD1; j_gene: TRBJ2-5; CDR3nt: TGTGCCAGCAGCCAACGCATGCGAGGGGGCGAAGAGACCCAGTACTTC; CDR3aa: CASSQRMRGGEETQYF
abundance: many; v_gene: TRBV3-1/TRBV3-2; d_gene: .; j_gene: TRBJ1-4; CDR3nt: TGTGCCAGCAACGGGGGGCGCGGGGAAAAACTGTTTTTT; CDR3aa: CASNGGRGEKLFF
abundance: .; v_gene: TRBV7-9; d_gene: .; j_gene: TRBJ2-2; CDR3nt: TGTGCCAGCAGCTTACAGGGTGACGGGGAGCTGTTTTTT; CDR3aa: CASSLQGDGELFF
abundance: .; v_gene: TRBV10-3; d_gene: .; j_gene: TRBJ1-2; CDR3nt: TGTGCCATCAGTACCAACAACCCCGCTAACTATGGCTACACCTTC; CDR3aa: CAISTNNPANYGYTF
abundance: .; v_gene: TRBV11-3; d_gene: TRBD1; j_gene: TRBJ1-2; CDR3nt: TGTGCCAGCAGCGAGACAGGGGGGTATGGCTACACCTTC; CDR3aa: CASSETGGYGYTF
abundance: .; v_gene: TRBV5-1; d_gene: .; j_gene: TRBJ2-2; CDR3nt: TGCGCCAGCAGCTTTCAGTCCACCGGGGAGCTGTTTTTT; CDR3aa: CASSFQSTGELFF
abundance: .; v_gene: TRBV6-5; d_gene: .; j_gene: TRBJ1-2; CDR3nt: TGTGCCAGCAGTTTTAACTCTAACTATGGCTACACCTTC; CDR3aa: CASSFNSNYGYTF
abundance: .; v_gene: TRBV7-2; d_gene: .; j_gene: TRBJ1-2; CDR3nt: TGTGCCAGATCCACAAATTCCCATGAAAGTGTACACTATGGCTACACCTTC; CDR3aa: CARSTNSHESVHYGYTF
abundance: .; v_gene: TRBV18; d_gene: .; j_gene: TRBJ2-7; CDR3nt: TGTGCCAGCTCACCAGGACTATCCTCCTACGAGCAGTACTTC; CDR3aa: CASSPGLSSYEQYF
abundance: few; v_gene: TRBV7-9; d_gene: TRBD1; j_gene: TRBJ1-1; CDR3nt: TGTGCCAGCAGCTTCCGGGACAGGGCAGAAGCTTTCTTT; CDR3aa: CASSFRDRAEAFF
abundance: .; v_gene: TRBV10-3; d_gene: .; j_gene: TRBJ1-5; CDR3nt: TGTGCCACCCGAAAAACAGGGCAGGGGCAGCCCCAGCATTTT; CDR3aa: CATRKTGQGQPQHF
abundance: .; v_gene: TRBV2; d_gene: .; j_gene: TRBJ2-1; CDR3nt: TGTGCCAGCAGTGGTAGCGCCTCCCTTTTTGTGCAGTTCTTC; CDR3aa: CASSGSASLFVQFF
abundance: once; v_gene: TRBV19; d_gene: .; j_gene: TRBJ1-4; CDR3nt: TGTGCCAGTAGTATGTGGAGTTCGGAAAAACTGTTTTTT; CDR3aa: CASSMWSSEKLFF
abundance: .; v_gene: TRBV5-4; d_gene: .; j_gene: TRBJ1-4; CDR3nt: TGTGCCAGCAGCTTGGCCTTTTCAGCGAATGAAAAACTGTTTTTT; CDR3aa: CASSLAFSANEKLFF
abundance: .; v_gene: TRBV7-8; d_gene: TRBD2; j_gene: TRBJ2-7; CDR3nt: TGTGCCAGCAGCTCCGTGTTTTTAGCGGGGGGCCTGCCCTACGAGCAGTACTTC; CDR3aa: CASSSVFLAGGLPYEQYF
abundance: .; v_gene: TRBV18; d_gene: TRBD2; j_gene: TRBJ2-1; CDR3nt: TGTGCCAGCTCACCGGCTCTTCCGGGACTAGCGAATGAGCAGTTCTTC; CDR3aa: CASSPALPGLANEQFF
abundance: .; v_gene: TRBV10-3; d_gene: .; j_gene: TRBJ2-1; CDR3nt: TGTGCCATCAGTGAGTCGATGGGGAGAGGTGAGCAGTTCTTC; CDR3aa: CAISESMGRGEQFF
abundance: .; v_gene: TRBV6-6; d_gene: TRBD1; j_gene: TRBJ2-3; CDR3nt: TGTGCCAGCCTGAGACAGGGTGGAGATACGCAGTATTTT; CDR3aa: CASLRQGGDTQYF
abundance: .; v_gene: TRBV5-1; d_gene: .; j_gene: TRBJ2-7; CDR3nt: TGCGCCAGCAGCTTGTCTTGGAGGGGCTCCTACGAGCAGTACTTC; CDR3aa: CASSLSWRGSYEQYF
abundance: .; v_gene: TRBV5-1; d_gene: .; j_gene: TRBJ2-7; CDR3nt: TGCGCCAGCCGGGGTGACTCCTACGAGCAGTACTTC; CDR3aa: CASRGDSYEQYF
abundance: .; v_gene: TRBV5-1; d_gene: .; j_gene: TRBJ1-5; CDR3nt: TGCGCCAGCAGCTTGGAACCCCCAAACAGGGTAAGGCAGCCCCAGCATTTT; CDR3aa: CASSLEPPNRVRQPQHF
abundance: once; v_gene: TRBV5-6; d_gene: .; j_gene: TRBJ2-1; CDR3nt: TGTGCCAGCAGCCCCGGGGCGGGGAGGGGGAATGAGCAGTTCTTC; CDR3aa: CASSPGAGRGNEQFF
abundance: .; v_gene: TRBV3-1/TRBV3-2; d_gene: TRBD1; j_gene: TRBJ2-2; CDR3nt: TGTGCCAGCTCGACAGGGATAGATACCGGGGAGCTGTTTTTT; CDR3aa: CASSTGIDTGELFF
abundance: .; v_gene: TRBV27; d_gene: TRBD1; j_gene: TRBJ1-2; CDR3nt: TGTGCCAGCAGTTTACAGGGGGCGTCTAATAACTATGGCTACACCTTC; CDR3aa: CASSLQGASNNYGYTF
abundance: .; v_gene: TRBV30; d_gene: TRBD2; j_gene: TRBJ2-5; CDR3nt: TGTGCCTGGGGAGGACTAGCGGGGAGCCAAGAGACCCAGTACTTC; CDR3aa: CAWGGLAGSQETQYF